These T cell receptor beta chains were read from a single sample in a study of control samples from healthy donors and cancer patients. Sequencing used immunoSEQ multiplex PCR; TCRdb keeps in-frame clones, though not all of them. Of tens of thousands of clones in the sample, more than 80% are singletons; the top ten hold around 16%. Sequenced input: blood. The source of these receptors is a man in his fifties or sixties in good health. CDR3s include the opening cysteine and the closing phenylalanine or tryptophan. D genes are given only for firm matches. Some rows have no size entry. The others give once, few or many, or a class for an expanded clone.

-	TRBV6-5	TRBD1	TRBJ1-2	CASSPDRNYGYTF	TGTGCCAGCAGCCCGGACAGGAACTATGGCTACACCTTC
once	TRBV18	-	TRBJ1-1	CASSPRVNTEAFF	TGTGCCAGCTCACCACGGGTGAACACTGAAGCTTTCTTT
-	TRBV6-5	TRBD1	TRBJ2-7	CASSRTGKGEQYF	TGTGCCAGCAGTCGGACAGGGAAGGGCGAGCAGTACTTC
few	TRBV29-1	-	TRBJ1-5	CSVEVGYSSNQPQHF	TGCAGCGTTGAAGTAGGCTACAGTAGCAATCAGCCCCAGCATTTT
-	TRBV2	-	TRBJ2-1	CASSEWRESYNEQFF	TGTGCCAGCAGTGAATGGAGGGAGTCCTACAATGAGCAGTTCTTC
-	TRBV4-1	-	TRBJ2-2	CASSERRVWDTGELFF	TGCGCCAGCAGCGAAAGGCGTGTATGGGACACCGGGGAGCTGTTTTTT
once	TRBV28	-	TRBJ1-1	CASSSPWQGMATEAFF	TGTGCCAGCAGTTCGCCCTGGCAGGGTATGGCCACTGAAGCTTTCTTT
few	TRBV6-4	-	TRBJ2-3	CASSDAGTDTQYF	TGTGCCAGCAGTGATGCGGGAACAGATACGCAGTATTTT
few	TRBV11-2	-	TRBJ2-3	CASSLAETTDTQYF	TGTGCCAGCAGCTTAGCGGAAACCACAGATACGCAGTATTTT
-	TRBV7-2	-	TRBJ1-1	CASSLLEGLNTEAFF	TGTGCCAGCAGCTTATTGGAGGGGTTAAACACTGAAGCTTTCTTT
-	TRBV19	TRBD2	TRBJ2-3	CASDGGRSSTDTQYF	TGTGCCAGTGACGGCGGGAGGTCTAGCACAGATACGCAGTATTTT
-	TRBV5-1	-	TRBJ1-2	CASSLNTDNYGYTF	TGCGCCAGCAGCTTGAATACAGATAACTATGGCTACACCTTC
-	TRBV7-6	-	TRBJ2-7	CASSARPQAGEQYF	TGTGCCAGCAGCGCACGACCTCAGGCGGGGGAGCAGTACTTC
-	TRBV11-1	TRBD2	TRBJ2-3	CASSGGLTSGTDTQYF	TGTGCCAGCAGCGGGGGATTGACTAGCGGGACAGATACGCAGTATTTT
once	TRBV19	-	TRBJ2-2	CASKSSGTANTGELFF	TGTGCCAGTAAGAGTTCCGGGACTGCGAACACCGGGGAGCTGTTTTTT
-	TRBV6-2/TRBV6-3	-	TRBJ2-3	CASSSGGSNTDTQYF	TGTGCCAGCAGTTCAGGGGGGAGCAACACAGATACGCAGTATTTT
-	TRBV21-1	-	TRBJ1-1	CARAGTGDRLLGTEAFF	TGTGCCAGGGCCGGGACAGGGGATCGATTATTGGGCACTGAAGCTTTCTTT
-	TRBV12-3/TRBV12-4	-	TRBJ2-1	CASTPDHYNEQFF	TGTGCCAGCACCCCTGACCACTACAATGAGCAGTTCTTC
-	TRBV7-2	TRBD2	TRBJ2-1	CASSLDAAGGPSYNEQFF	TGTGCCAGCAGCTTAGACGCAGCGGGAGGGCCCTCCTACAATGAGCAGTTCTTC
-	TRBV2	TRBD1	TRBJ2-3	CASSDALGQADTQYF	TGTGCCAGCAGTGATGCTTTGGGACAGGCTGATACGCAGTATTTT